This TCR beta chain is drawn from a study of cytomegalovirus exposure and HLA in healthy donors. The CDR3 covers 12 residues. The germline V gene encodes CDR1 SEHNR and CDR2 FQNEAQ (reference sequence). Trimming took off 5 bases at V and 3 bases at J, with 7 bases between the two ends. With regard to this clone: Its matching antigen is unknown.

PCR employed 60 Vbeta and 13 Jbeta primers. Profiled with immunoSEQ multiplex PCR; TCRdb holds only in-frame clones, not every one. The sample has about 190,000 clones; roughly 80% are singletons. The study, taken as a whole, reports: The majority of TCR sequences were rare, yet some public TCRs appeared in many donors.

The chain combines TRBV7-9 with TRBJ2-5, with no clear D. The sequencing input was PBMCs. This clonotype was sampled from a man between 50 and 59 years old in good health and CMV-seronegative. As DNA, the CDR3 is TGTGCCAGCAGCCCAAGAGAAGAGACCCAGTACTTC. It codes for CASSPREETQYF.